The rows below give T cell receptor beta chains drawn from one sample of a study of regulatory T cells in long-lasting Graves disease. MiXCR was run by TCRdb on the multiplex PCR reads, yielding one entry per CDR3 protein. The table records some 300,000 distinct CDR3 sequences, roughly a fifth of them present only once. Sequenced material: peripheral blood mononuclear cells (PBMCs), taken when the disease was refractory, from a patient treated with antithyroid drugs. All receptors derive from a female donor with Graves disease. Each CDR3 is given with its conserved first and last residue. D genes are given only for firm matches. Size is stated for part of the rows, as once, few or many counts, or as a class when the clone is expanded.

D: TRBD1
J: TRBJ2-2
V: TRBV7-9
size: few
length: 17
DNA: TGTGCCAGCAGCTCCAAAGGGGGACAGGCAAACACCGGGGAGCTGTTTTTT
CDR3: CASSSKGGQANTGELFF

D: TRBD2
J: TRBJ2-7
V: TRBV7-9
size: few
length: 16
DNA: TGTGCCAGCAGCCCCCCCGGGACTAGCGGACTCTACGAGCAGTACTTC
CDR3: CASSPPGTSGLYEQYF

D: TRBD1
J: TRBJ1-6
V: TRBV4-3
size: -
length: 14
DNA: TGCGCCAGCAGCACGGGACAGGTCGATTCACCCCTCCACTTT
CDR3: CASSTGQVDSPLHF

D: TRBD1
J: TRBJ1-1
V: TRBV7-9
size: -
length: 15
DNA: TGTGCCAGCTCTCCCCCCCGGGACAGGAACACTGAAGCTTTCTTT
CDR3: CASSPPRDRNTEAFF

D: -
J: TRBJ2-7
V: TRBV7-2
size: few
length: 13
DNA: TGTGCCAGCAGCTTAGCGTCAAGGGGCGAGCAGTACTTC
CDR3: CASSLASRGEQYF

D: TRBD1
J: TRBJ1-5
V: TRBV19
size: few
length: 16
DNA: TGTGCCAGTAGTGCCCGGGACAGGGGGAACAATCAGCCCCAGCATTTT
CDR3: CASSARDRGNNQPQHF

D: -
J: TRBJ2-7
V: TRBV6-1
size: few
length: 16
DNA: TGTGCCAGCGCGCCACCCCCGGGACGCAAGACGGACGAGCAGTACTTC
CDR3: CASAPPPGRKTDEQYF

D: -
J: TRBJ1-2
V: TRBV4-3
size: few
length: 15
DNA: TGCGCCAGCAGCCAAGACCCAACGCGCAACTATGGCTACACCTTC
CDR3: CASSQDPTRNYGYTF

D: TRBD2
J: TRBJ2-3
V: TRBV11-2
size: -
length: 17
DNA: TGTGCCAGCAGCTTGCTAGCGGGAGGGCTTAGCACAGATACGCAGTATTTT
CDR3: CASSLLAGGLSTDTQYF

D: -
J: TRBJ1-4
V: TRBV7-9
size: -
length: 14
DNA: TGTGCCAGCAGCACCCAGGGGACCGGTGAAAAACTGTTTTTT
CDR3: CASSTQGTGEKLFF

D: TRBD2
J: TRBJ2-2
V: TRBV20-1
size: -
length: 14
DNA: TGCAGTGCTAGGGGGCTAGCGGGCCCCGGGGAGCTGTTTTTT
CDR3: CSARGLAGPGELFF

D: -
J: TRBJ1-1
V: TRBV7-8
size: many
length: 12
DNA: TGTGCCAGCAGCTTAGGGGAAGGGGAAGCTTTCTTT
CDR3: CASSLGEGEAFF

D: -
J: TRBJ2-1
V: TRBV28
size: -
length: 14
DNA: TGTGCCAGCAGTTTAATGGGTCTCTACAATGAGCAGTTCTTC
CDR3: CASSLMGLYNEQFF

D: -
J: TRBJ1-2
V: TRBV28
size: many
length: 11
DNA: TGTGCCAGCAGCGTTTATTATGGCTACACCTTC
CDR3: CASSVYYGYTF

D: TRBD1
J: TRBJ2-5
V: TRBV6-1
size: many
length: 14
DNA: TGTGCCAGCACCTTGACAGGGGATCAAGAGACCCAGTACTTC
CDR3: CASTLTGDQETQYF

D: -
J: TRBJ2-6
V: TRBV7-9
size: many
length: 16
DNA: TGTGCCAGCAGCTTCAACGGGGGCTCTGGGGCCAACGTCCTGACTTTC
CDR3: CASSFNGGSGANVLTF

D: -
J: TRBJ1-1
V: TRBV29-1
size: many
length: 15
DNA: TGCAGCGTCTGGGCGGATAGCCTGATGAACACTGAAGCTTTCTTT
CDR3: CSVWADSLMNTEAFF